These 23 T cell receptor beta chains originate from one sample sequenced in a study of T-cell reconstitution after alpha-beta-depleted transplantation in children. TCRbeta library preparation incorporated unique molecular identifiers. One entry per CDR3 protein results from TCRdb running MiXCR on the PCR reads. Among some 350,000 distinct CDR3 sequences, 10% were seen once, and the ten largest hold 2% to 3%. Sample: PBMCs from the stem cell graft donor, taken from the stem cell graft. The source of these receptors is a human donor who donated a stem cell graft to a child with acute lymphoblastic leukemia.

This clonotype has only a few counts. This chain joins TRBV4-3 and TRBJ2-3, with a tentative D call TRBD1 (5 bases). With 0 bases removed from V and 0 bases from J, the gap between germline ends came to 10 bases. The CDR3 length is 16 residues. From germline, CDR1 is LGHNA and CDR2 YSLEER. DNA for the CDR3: TGCGCCAGCAGCCAAGAACCAGGGCCCAGCACAGATACGCAGTATTTT. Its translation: CASSQEPGPSTDTQYF.

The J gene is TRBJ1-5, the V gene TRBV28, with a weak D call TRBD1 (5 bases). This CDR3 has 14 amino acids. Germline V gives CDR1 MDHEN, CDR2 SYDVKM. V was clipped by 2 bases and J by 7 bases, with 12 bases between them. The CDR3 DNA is TGTGCCAGCAGTTTAGTAGGGGAATGGCAGCCCCAGCATTTT. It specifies CASSLVGEWQPQHF.

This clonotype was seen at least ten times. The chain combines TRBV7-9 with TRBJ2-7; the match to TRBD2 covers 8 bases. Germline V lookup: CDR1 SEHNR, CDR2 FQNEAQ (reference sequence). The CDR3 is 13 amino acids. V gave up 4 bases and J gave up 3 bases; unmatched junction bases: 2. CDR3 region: CASSWGTSYEQYF. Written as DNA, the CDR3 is TGTGCCAGCAGCTGGGGGACTAGCTACGAGCAGTACTTC.

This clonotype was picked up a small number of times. The CDR3 bases are TGTGCCAGCAGTGAACGGGACAGGGCTAGCTCTGGGGCCAACGTCCTGACTTTC. Translation gives CASSERDRASSGANVLTF. This sequence joins TRBV6-1 and TRBJ2-6; 9 bases are shared with TRBD1. Germline V gene lookup returns CDR1 MNHNS and CDR2 SASEGT. CDR3 length: 18 amino acids. J gave up 0 bases and V 2 bases, and 5 bases lay outside the gene matches.

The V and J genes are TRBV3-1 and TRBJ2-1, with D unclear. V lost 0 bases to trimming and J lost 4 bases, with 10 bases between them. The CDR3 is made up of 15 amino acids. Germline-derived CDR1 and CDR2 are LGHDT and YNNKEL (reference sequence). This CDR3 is CASSQELRLYNEQFF. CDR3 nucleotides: TGTGCCAGCAGCCAAGAATTGCGACTTTACAATGAGCAGTTCTTC.

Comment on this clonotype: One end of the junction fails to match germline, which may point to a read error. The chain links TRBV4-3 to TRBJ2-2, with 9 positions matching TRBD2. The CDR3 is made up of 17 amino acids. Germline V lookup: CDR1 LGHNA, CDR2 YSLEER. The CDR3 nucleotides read TGCGCCAGCAGCCAACCACCCATAGCGGGAGAAAACACCGGGGAGCTGTTT. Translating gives CASSQPPIAGENTGELF.

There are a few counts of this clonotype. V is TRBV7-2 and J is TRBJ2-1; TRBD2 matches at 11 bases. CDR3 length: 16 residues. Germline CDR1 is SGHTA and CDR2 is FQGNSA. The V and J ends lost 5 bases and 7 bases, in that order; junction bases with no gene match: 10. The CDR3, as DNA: TGTGCCAGCAGCCGCAAACTAGCGGGAGTTTGGAATGAGCAGTTCTTC. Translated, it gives CASSRKLAGVWNEQFF. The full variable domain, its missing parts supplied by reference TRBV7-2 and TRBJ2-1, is GAGVSQSPSNKVTEKGKDVELRCDPISGHTALYWYRQSLGQGLEFLIYFQGNSAPDKSGLPSDRFSAERTGGSVSTLTIQRTQQEDSAVYLCASSRKLAGVWNEQFFGPGTRLTVL.

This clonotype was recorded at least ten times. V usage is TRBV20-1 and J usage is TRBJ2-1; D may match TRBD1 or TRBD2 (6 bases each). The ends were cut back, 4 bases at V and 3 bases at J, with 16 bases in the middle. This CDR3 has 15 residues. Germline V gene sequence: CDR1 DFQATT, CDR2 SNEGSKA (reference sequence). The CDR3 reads CSATGRRGDYNEQFF. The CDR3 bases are TGCAGTGCTACGGGTAGGAGGGGGGACTACAATGAGCAGTTCTTC.

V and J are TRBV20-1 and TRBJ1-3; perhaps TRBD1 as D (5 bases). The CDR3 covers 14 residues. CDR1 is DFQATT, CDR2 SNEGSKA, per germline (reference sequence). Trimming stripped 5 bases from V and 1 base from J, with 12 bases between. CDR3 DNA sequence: TGCAGTGCTTCAGCAGGGCGTTCTGGAAACACCATATATTTT. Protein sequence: CSASAGRSGNTIYF.

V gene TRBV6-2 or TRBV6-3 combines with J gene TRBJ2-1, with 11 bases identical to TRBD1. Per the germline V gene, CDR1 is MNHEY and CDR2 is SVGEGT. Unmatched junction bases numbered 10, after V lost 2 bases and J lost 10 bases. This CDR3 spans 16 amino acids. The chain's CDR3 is CASSYDPDRGPGEQFF. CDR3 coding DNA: TGTGCCAGCAGTTACGATCCGGACAGGGGGCCTGGGGAGCAGTTCTTC.

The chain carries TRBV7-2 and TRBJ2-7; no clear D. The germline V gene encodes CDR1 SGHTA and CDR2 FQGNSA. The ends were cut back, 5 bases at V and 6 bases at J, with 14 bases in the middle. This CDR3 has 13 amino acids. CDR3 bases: TGTGCCAGCAGCCCCGGTCTGCTGAGCGAGCAGTACTTC. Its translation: CASSPGLLSEQYF.

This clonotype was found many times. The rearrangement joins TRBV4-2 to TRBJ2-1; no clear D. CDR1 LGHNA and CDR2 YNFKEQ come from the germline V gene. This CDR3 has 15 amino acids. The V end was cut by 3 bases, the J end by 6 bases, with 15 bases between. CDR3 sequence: CASSQNPRVSNEQFF. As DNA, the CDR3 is TGTGCCAGCAGCCAGAACCCAAGGGTTTCCAATGAGCAGTTCTTC.

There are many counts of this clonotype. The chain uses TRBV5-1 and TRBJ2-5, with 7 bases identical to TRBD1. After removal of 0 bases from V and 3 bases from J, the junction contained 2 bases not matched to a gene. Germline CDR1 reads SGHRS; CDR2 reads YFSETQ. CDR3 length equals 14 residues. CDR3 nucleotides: TGCGCCAGCAGCTTGGTGGGGACAGAAGAGACCCAGTACTTC. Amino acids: CASSLVGTEETQYF.

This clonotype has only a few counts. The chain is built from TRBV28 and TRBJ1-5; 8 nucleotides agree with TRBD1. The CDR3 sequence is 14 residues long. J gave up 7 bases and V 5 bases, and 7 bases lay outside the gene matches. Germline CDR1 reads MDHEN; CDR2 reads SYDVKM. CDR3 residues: CASSPGQGIQPQHF. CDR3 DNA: TGTGCCAGCAGTCCCGGACAGGGCATCCAGCCCCAGCATTTT.

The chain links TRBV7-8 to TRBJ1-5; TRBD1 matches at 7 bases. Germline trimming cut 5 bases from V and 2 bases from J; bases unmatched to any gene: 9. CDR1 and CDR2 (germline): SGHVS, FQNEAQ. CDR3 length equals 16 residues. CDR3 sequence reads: CASSVYRGRGNQPQHF. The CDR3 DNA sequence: TGTGCCAGCAGCGTATACAGGGGACGGGGCAATCAGCCCCAGCATTTT.

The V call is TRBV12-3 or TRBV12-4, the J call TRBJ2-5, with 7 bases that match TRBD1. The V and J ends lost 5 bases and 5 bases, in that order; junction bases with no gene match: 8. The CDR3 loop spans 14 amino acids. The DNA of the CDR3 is TGTGCCAGCAGTCCGGTGACAGGGCGGGAGACCCAGTACTTC. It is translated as CASSPVTGRETQYF.

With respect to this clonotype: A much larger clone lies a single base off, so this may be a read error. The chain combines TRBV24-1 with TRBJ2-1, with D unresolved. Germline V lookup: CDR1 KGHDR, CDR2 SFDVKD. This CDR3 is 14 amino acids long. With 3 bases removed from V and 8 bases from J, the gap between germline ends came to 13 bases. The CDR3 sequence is CATSDPTRPDEQFF. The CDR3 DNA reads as TGTGCCACCAGTGATCCGACCCGGCCAGATGAGCAGTTCTTC.

CDR3 in amino acids: CASSHRQGRLYGYTF. The CDR3 DNA reads TGTGCCAGCAGCCATAGACAGGGCCGACTCTATGGCTACACCTTC. The V call is TRBV7-2, the J call TRBJ1-2, with 7 bases fitting TRBD1. J lost 4 bases, V lost 5 bases, and 10 bases had no gene match. Germline assignment: CDR1 SGHTA and CDR2 FQGNSA. The CDR3 is 15 amino acids.

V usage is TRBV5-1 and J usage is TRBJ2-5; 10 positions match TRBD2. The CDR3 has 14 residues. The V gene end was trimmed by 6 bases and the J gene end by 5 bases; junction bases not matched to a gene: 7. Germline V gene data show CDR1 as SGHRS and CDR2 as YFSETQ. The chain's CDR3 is CASKSGRAGETQYF. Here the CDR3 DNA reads TGCGCCAGCAAGAGCGGGAGGGCCGGGGAGACCCAGTACTTC.

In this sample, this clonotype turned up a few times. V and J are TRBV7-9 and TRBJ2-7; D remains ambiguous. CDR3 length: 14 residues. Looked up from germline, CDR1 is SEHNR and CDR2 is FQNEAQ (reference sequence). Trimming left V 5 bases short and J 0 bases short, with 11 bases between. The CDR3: CASSPPVSSYEQYF. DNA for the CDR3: TGTGCCAGCAGCCCCCCCGTAAGCTCCTACGAGCAGTACTTC.

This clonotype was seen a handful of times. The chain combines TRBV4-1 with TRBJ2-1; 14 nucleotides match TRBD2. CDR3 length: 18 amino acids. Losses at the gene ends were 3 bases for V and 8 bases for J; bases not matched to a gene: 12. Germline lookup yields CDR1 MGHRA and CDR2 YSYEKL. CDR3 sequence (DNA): TGCGCCAGCAGCCACCCTCCATCGGGACTAGCGGGAGTAGATGAGCAGTTCTTC. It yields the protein CASSHPPSGLAGVDEQFF.

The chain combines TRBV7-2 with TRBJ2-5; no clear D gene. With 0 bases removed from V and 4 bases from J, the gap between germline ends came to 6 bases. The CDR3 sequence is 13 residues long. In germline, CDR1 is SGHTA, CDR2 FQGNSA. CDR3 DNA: TGTGCCAGCAGCTTAGCGTTTCGAGAGACCCAGTACTTC. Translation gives CASSLAFRETQYF.

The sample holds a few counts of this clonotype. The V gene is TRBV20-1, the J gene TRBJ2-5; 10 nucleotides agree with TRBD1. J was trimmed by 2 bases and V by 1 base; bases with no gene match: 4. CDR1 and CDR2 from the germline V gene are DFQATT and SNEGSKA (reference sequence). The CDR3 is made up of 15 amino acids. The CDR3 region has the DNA TGCAGTGCTAGAGGATCGGACAGGGGGCAAGAGACCCAGTACTTC. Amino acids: CSARGSDRGQETQYF.